The entry that follows covers one TCR beta chain sequence. This sample is drawn from a study of blood T cell repertoires in COVID-19. J was trimmed by 2 bases and V by 7 bases; bases with no gene match: 4. From germline, CDR1 is LNHDA and CDR2 SQIVND (reference sequence). CDR3 length equals 16 residues. Per the authors' pipeline: Reference gene primers were amplified, and this amplification served to estimate nucleated cell counts. Repertoires were generated with immunoSEQ multiplex PCR, while TCRdb's copy carries only in-frame clones and drops some. V, J and clone size are those of that table, while D and trimming were read from the DNA. The repertoire holds 80,000 to 100,000 clones, with roughly 80% as singletons.

The genes are TRBV19 and TRBJ2-3, with TRBD2 identical over 15 bases. Sequencing input: peripheral blood. This TCR was sampled from a man aged 45-65 years who had recovered from COVID-19. CDR3 protein: CASMGTSGRLTDTQYF. The CDR3 nucleotides read TGTGCCAGTATGGGGACTAGCGGGAGGCTCACAGATACGCAGTATTTT.